This paragraph covers one TCR beta chain sequence. Its specificity is unknown. The sample belongs to a study of shared clonotypes between healthy human individuals. Study background: The cohort comprised two women and a few men. Their ages spanned 18 to 49 years. Study outcomes and limitations: At large depth, rarefaction still showed sorted-subset sequencing to be incomplete.

In the sorted-subset replicate PCRs, approximately 200 ng DNA, around 32,000 T cell genomes, was used. Sequencing was performed with immunoSEQ multiplex PCR; in TCRdb, only in-frame clones are kept and a portion is missing. The sample lists some 2 million clones, approximately 94% occurring once. Positively selected for CCR7, the CD45RO-negative cells used as naive CD8 cells excluded terminally differentiated effector memory CD45RA+ cells. CDR1 and CDR2 (germline): GTSNPN, SVGIG (reference sequence). This CDR3 has 15 amino acids. Trimming pared 0 bases from V and 3 bases from J, leaving 14 bases between.

The receptor was isolated from a young man in good health. Sample: naive CD8+ T cells sorted from blood. The J gene is TRBJ1-2, the V gene TRBV30; TRBD1 might be the D (5 bases). The CDR3 DNA follows: TGTGCCTGGAGTGTAGATTGGACACACTACTATGGCTACACCTTC. It translates to CAWSVDWTHYYGYTF.